This passage covers 20 T cell receptor beta chains from one sample sequenced in a study of cytomegalovirus exposure and HLA in healthy donors. The PCR had 60 Vbeta and 13 Jbeta primers. TCRdb's table, derived via immunoSEQ multiplex PCR, lists solely in-frame clones and lacks some. The sample lists under 130,000 clones; 13% to 15% were seen once. The material sequenced was PBMCs. The receptors shown here come from a female donor in good health and CMV-seronegative.

The V call is TRBV9, the J call TRBJ1-2; no clear D. Trimming took off 0 bases at V and 0 bases at J, with 9 bases between the two ends. Germline V CDR1 and CDR2: SGDLS, YYNGEE. The CDR3 is made up of 15 amino acids. The CDR3 loop is CASSVAQVANYGYTF. CDR3 nucleotides: TGTGCCAGCAGCGTAGCCCAGGTAGCTAACTATGGCTACACCTTC. Full variable domain (rest looked up from reference TRBV9 and TRBJ1-2): DSGVTQTPKHLITATGQRVTLRCSPRSGDLSVYWYQQSLDQGLQFLIQYYNGEERAKGNILERFSAQQFPDLHSELNLSSLELGDSALYFCASSVAQVANYGYTFGSGTRLTVV.

This clone was detected a few times. J is TRBJ2-5 and V is TRBV25-1; 11 positions agree with TRBD2. CDR3 length equals 14 residues. Germline CDR1 MGHDK, CDR2 SYGVNS. Trimming at V came to 8 bases and at J to 3 bases, leaving 5 bases not matched to a gene. The CDR3 nucleotides read TGTGCCAGCGGAGTAGCGGGGGGGGAAGAGACCCAGTACTTC. It encodes CASGVAGGEETQYF.

This clone came up a few times. J is TRBJ2-5 and V is TRBV6-5; tentatively, D is TRBD1 (5 bases). Trimming stripped 0 bases from V and 5 bases from J, with 13 bases between. CDR3 size: 15 residues. CDR1 is MNHEY, CDR2 SVGAGI, per germline. CDR3 in DNA: TGTGCCAGCAGTTACTCCTGGGGCTGGCGCGAGACCCAGTACTTC. Amino acid sequence: CASSYSWGWRETQYF.

This clone was seen only a few times. V and J are TRBV18 and TRBJ1-1; 9 nucleotides align to TRBD1. CDR1 is KGHSH and CDR2 is LQKENI in the germline V gene. The CDR3 has 15 residues. V lost 3 bases to trimming and J lost 4 bases; unmatched junction nucleotides: 6. The CDR3 loop is CASSPPGQGGTEAFF. DNA of the CDR3: TGTGCCAGCTCACCCCCGGGACAGGGAGGCACTGAAGCTTTCTTT. Together with reference TRBV18 and TRBJ1-1, the CDR3 gives the full variable domain: NAGVMQNPRHLVRRRGQEARLRCSPMKGHSHVYWYRQLPEEGLKFMVYLQKENIIDESGMPKERFSAEFPKEGPSILRIQQVVRGDSAAYFCASSPPGQGGTEAFFGQGTRLTVV.

This clone was counted only a few times. In nucleotides, the CDR3 is TGTGCCAGCAGCCAAGGGACAGGGGTGGACACTGAAGCTTTCTTT. Protein sequence: CASSQGTGVDTEAFF. V and J are TRBV4-2 and TRBJ1-1, with TRBD1 matching over 9 bases. Unmatched junction bases numbered 3, after V lost 1 base and J lost 3 bases. The CDR3 covers 15 residues. Per the germline V gene, CDR1 is LGHNA and CDR2 is YNFKEQ.

The rearrangement uses TRBV6-5 and TRBJ1-1, with D unresolved. Trimming stripped 8 bases from V and 8 bases from J, with 15 bases between. This CDR3 region has 12 residues. Germline CDR1 reads MNHEY; CDR2 reads SVGAGI. The CDR3 nucleotides read TGTGCCAGCCACATCCCGGAGAAGGAAGCTTTCTTT. The encoded protein is CASHIPEKEAFF.

Here the CDR3 DNA reads TGCGCCAGCAGCCAAGATCGGCACGGGGGCACTGAAGCTTTCTTT. This gives the protein CASSQDRHGGTEAFF. V usage is TRBV4-3 and J usage is TRBJ1-1, with D tentatively TRBD1 (5 bases). This CDR3 region has 15 residues. Trimming shortened V by 0 bases and J by 4 bases, and 12 bases separated the two germline ends. Germline V CDR1 and CDR2: LGHNA, YSLEER.

This clone was counted between two and nine times. The chain is built from TRBV5-6 and TRBJ2-7, with unresolved D. This CDR3 spans 12 amino acids. In germline, CDR1 is SGHDT, CDR2 YYEEEE. Trimming took 4 bases from V and 3 from J, leaving 8 bases between them. The CDR3 protein is CASSISNYEQYF. As DNA, the CDR3 is TGTGCCAGCAGCATTTCCAACTACGAGCAGTACTTC.

This clone has a handful of counts. The DNA for the CDR3 is TGTGCCAGCAGCGTAGCAGGGACAGAAACCTACGAGCAGTACTTC. Its translation: CASSVAGTETYEQYF. The V and J genes are TRBV9 and TRBJ2-7; 7 bases agree with TRBD1. With 0 bases clipped from V and 2 bases from J, the junction kept 5 bases outside the gene matches. This CDR3 comprises 15 residues. Germline CDR1 SGDLS, CDR2 YYNGEE.

The chain is built from TRBV18 and TRBJ2-7, with 8 bases that match TRBD1. There are 16 residues in the CDR3. Germline V gives CDR1 KGHSH, CDR2 LQKENI. The ends lost 0 bases at V and 4 bases at J; junction bases unmatched: 8. CDR3: CASSPPMTGASYEQYF. The CDR3 coding sequence is TGTGCCAGCTCACCACCAATGACAGGGGCAAGTTACGAGCAGTACTTC.

The J gene is TRBJ1-3, the V gene TRBV5-4; D remains ambiguous. In germline, CDR1 is SGHNT, CDR2 YYREEE (reference sequence). Trimming shortened V by 1 base and J by 4 bases, and 15 bases separated the two germline ends. This CDR3 spans 16 amino acids. The CDR3 here is CASSLSPRGAGNTIYF. The CDR3 DNA reads TGTGCCAGCAGCTTGTCCCCTCGGGGTGCCGGAAACACCATATATTTT. Complete variable domain (other parts from reference TRBV5-4 and TRBJ1-3): ETGVTQSPTHLIKTRGQQVTLRCSSQSGHNTVSWYQQALGQGPQFIFQYYREEENGRGNFPPRFSGLQFPNYSSELNVNALELDDSALYLCASSLSPRGAGNTIYFGEGSWLTVV.

This clone occurred a few times. This sequence joins TRBV9 and TRBJ2-2; 9 bases agree with TRBD1. The CDR3 length is 16 residues. The trim removed 3 bases at V and 5 bases at J, leaving 8 bases unmatched. The V gene's germline CDR1 is SGDLS and CDR2 YYNGEE. In DNA form, the CDR3 reads TGTGCCAGCAGCGCCTATTCCGGGACAGGGACCGGGGAGCTGTTTTTT. It specifies CASSAYSGTGTGELFF.

This clone was counted a few times. This rearrangement joins TRBV28 to TRBJ1-4; D possibly corresponds to TRBD1 (6 bases). V dropped 5 bases and J dropped 8 bases, with 15 bases sitting between them. There are 14 residues in the CDR3. Germline-derived CDR1 and CDR2 are MDHEN and SYDVKM. The CDR3 coding sequence is TGTGCCAGCAGTCTTCAGGGGTTTGGCGAAAAACTGTTTTTT. Residues: CASSLQGFGEKLFF.

The chain uses TRBV19 and TRBJ2-7, with 11 positions matching TRBD1. The trim removed 5 bases at V and 4 bases at J, leaving 4 bases unmatched. This CDR3 contains 14 residues. Germline values: CDR1 LNHDA, CDR2 SQIVND (reference sequence). The CDR3 region is CASSRTGGIYEQYF. The CDR3 DNA is TGTGCCAGTAGTCGGACAGGGGGCATATACGAGCAGTACTTC.

This clone was counted between two and nine times. At one end the junction does not follow the germline gene, possibly because of a read error. The gene calls are TRBV5-6 and TRBJ1-1; 9 bases are a match to TRBD1. This CDR3 contains 16 residues. Germline CDR1 SGHDT, CDR2 YYEEEE. CDR3 bases: TGTGCCAGCAGCTTGATGGACAGGGGAGGTAACATTGAAGCTTTCTTT. Protein: CASSLMDRGGNIEAFF.

This rearrangement joins TRBV19 to TRBJ2-7; 10 bases align to TRBD1. Unmatched junction bases numbered 2, after V lost 1 base and J lost 2 bases. The CDR3 runs to 15 residues. Per the germline V gene, CDR1 is LNHDA and CDR2 is SQIVND (reference sequence). The CDR3 is CASSIGTGGPYEQYF. The CDR3 nucleotides are TGTGCCAGTAGTATAGGGACAGGGGGGCCCTACGAGCAGTACTTC.

The chain links TRBV7-8 to TRBJ2-7; 9 bases are a match to TRBD1. The CDR3 is made up of 13 amino acids. The germline V gene encodes CDR1 SGHVS and CDR2 FQNEAQ. V trimming: 0 bases; J trimming: 12 bases; junction bases outside the gene matches: 6. The DNA for the CDR3 is TGTGCCAGCAGCTTAGCGGGGACAGGGAAACGGTACTTC. This encodes CASSLAGTGKRYF.

J is TRBJ2-1 and V is TRBV9; 11 positions match TRBD2. V shed 0 bases and J 2 bases; nucleotides not matched to a gene: 16. The CDR3 sequence is 21 residues long. Germline V gene sequence: CDR1 SGDLS, CDR2 YYNGEE. CDR3 DNA: TGTGCCAGCAGCGTAGCTGGGGTAGGAGCTAGCGGGGGGATAGCCTACAATGAGCAGTTCTTC. Translating gives CASSVAGVGASGGIAYNEQFF.

This clone was seen a few times. The J gene is TRBJ1-1, the V gene TRBV6-1; the D is unclear. Per germline, CDR1 MNHNS and CDR2 SASEGT. The V and J ends lost 3 bases and 5 bases respectively, with 10 bases between them. The CDR3 is 13 amino acids. Here the CDR3 DNA reads TGTGCCAGCAGTGAGAATTGGCAGACTGAAGCTTTCTTT. Its translation: CASSENWQTEAFF.

Only a few counts were recorded for this clone. This chain connects TRBV10-1 to TRBJ2-1, with unresolved D. V gave up 6 bases and J gave up 0 bases, with 9 bases separating them. The CDR3 has 14 residues. Germline CDR1 WNHNN, CDR2 SYGVQD (reference sequence). Written as DNA, the CDR3 is TGCGCCAGCAGGGTCAGCGACTCCTACAATGAGCAGTTCTTC. This codes for CASRVSDSYNEQFF.